Each of the 7 T cell receptor beta chains below was sequenced from the same sample in a study of T cells in Graves' hyperthyroidism and ophthalmopathy. From RNA transcripts, TCR beta CDR3 regions were amplified. RT-PCR in the first round (using the HTBI primer set) targeted the TCR CDR3. TCRdb re-called the multiplex PCR reads through MiXCR, storing one row per CDR3 protein. The sample yields about 380,000 distinct CDR3 sequences, approximately 17% seen once. Sequenced material: blood. The origin of the receptors is a young man with Graves' ophthalmopathy.

The gene calls are TRBV18 and TRBJ1-1; 7 bases are a match to TRBD1. The V and J ends lost 0 bases and 6 bases, in that order; junction bases with no gene match: 13. The CDR3 has 17 amino acids. Germline values: CDR1 KGHSH, CDR2 LQKENI. The CDR3 reads CASSPPGQGGGSAEAFF. In DNA, the CDR3 is TGTGCCAGCTCACCACCTGGGCAGGGGGGGGGTAGCGCTGAAGCTTTCTTT.

This clonotype occurred many times. Written as DNA, the CDR3 is TGTGCCAGCAGCCCTAGACAGGGGGGTAATTCACCCCTCCACTTT. Translating it yields CASSPRQGGNSPLHF. The V gene is TRBV12-3 or TRBV12-4, the J gene TRBJ1-6; 9 bases map to TRBD1. The CDR3 has 15 residues. The V segment lost 6 bases and the J segment 6 bases; nucleotides outside the gene matches: 6.

This clonotype has more than one count but fewer than ten. The CDR3 DNA reads as TGTGCCAGTAGGAACCGGGAGACCTCGAACACCGGGGAGCTGTTTTTT. Its translation is CASRNRETSNTGELFF. The rearrangement uses TRBV19 and TRBJ2-2; possible D gene TRBD2, 6 bases. Trimming took off 6 bases at V and 0 bases at J, with 14 bases between the two ends. The germline CDR1 and CDR2 sequences are LNHDA and SQIVND (reference sequence). The CDR3 has 16 amino acids. Full variable domain (remainder filled in from reference TRBV19 and TRBJ2-2): DGGITQSPKYLFRKEGQNVTLSCEQNLNHDAMYWYRQDPGQGLRLIYYSQIVNDFQKGDIAEGYSVSREKKESFPLTVTSAQKNPTAFYLCASRNRETSNTGELFFGEGSRLTVL.

This clonotype occurred a few times. The chain joins TRBV20-1 to TRBJ2-2, with 7 bases identical to TRBD1. V lost 6 bases, J lost 3 bases, and 7 bases stayed unmatched. This CDR3 contains 14 residues. The germline V gene has CDR1 DFQATT and CDR2 SNEGSKA (reference sequence). The DNA of the CDR3 is TGCAGTGCAAAGGGGGCCAGGGACACCGGGGAGCTGTTTTTT. This gives the protein CSAKGARDTGELFF.

This clonotype has a handful of counts. The chain has TRBV5-1 and TRBJ2-6; D is perhaps TRBD1 or TRBD2 (7 bases each). There are 18 residues in the CDR3. CDR1 and CDR2 from the germline V gene are SGHRS and YFSETQ. With 1 base removed from V and 0 bases from J, the gap between germline ends came to 14 bases. The CDR3 sequence is CASSLLTGEGSGANVLTF. CDR3 in DNA: TGCGCCAGCAGCTTGCTTACAGGGGAGGGCTCTGGGGCCAACGTCCTGACTTTC.

This clonotype was found many times. The CDR3, as DNA: TGCAGTGCTAGAGACTGGACCTACGAGCAGTACTTC. Amino acid sequence: CSARDWTYEQYF. This rearrangement joins TRBV20-1 to TRBJ2-7, with D unclear. This CDR3 is 12 amino acids long. V was cut by 0 bases and J by 2 bases, with 5 bases left in between. Looked up from germline, CDR1 is DFQATT and CDR2 is SNEGSKA (reference sequence).

The chain's CDR3 is CSARDLRRGSQETQYF. In nucleotides, the CDR3 is TGCAGTGCTAGAGATCTCCGGCGGGGATCCCAAGAGACCCAGTACTTC. The gene calls are TRBV20-1 and TRBJ2-5, with D possibly matching TRBD2 (6 bases). Trimming took off 0 bases at V and 1 base at J, with 15 bases between the two ends. The germline gives CDR1 DFQATT, CDR2 SNEGSKA (reference sequence). The CDR3 consists of 16 residues.